These 31 T cell receptor beta chains came from one sample sequenced in a study of blood T cell repertoires in COVID-19. Measured with immunoSEQ multiplex PCR; TCRdb has only the in-frame clones, and not every one. The sample lists fewer than 180,000 clones, 87% occurring once. The sample taken for sequencing was peripheral blood. Receptors were obtained from a woman aged 60-75 years with active or convalescent COVID-19.

This clone was found once. J is TRBJ1-4 and V is TRBV9, with 7 bases that match TRBD1. CDR1 and CDR2 from the germline V gene are SGDLS and YYNGEE. The CDR3 totals 16 residues. J lost 4 bases, V lost 2 bases, and 8 bases had no gene match. The CDR3 reads CASSVGHGQVNEKLFF. CDR3 sequence (DNA): TGTGCCAGCAGCGTCGGACATGGACAGGTTAATGAAAAACTGTTTTTT.

This rearrangement joins TRBV4-2 to TRBJ2-7; 9 nucleotides line up with TRBD2. The J call may be faulty, since TRBJ2-1 better matches the DNA end. The CDR3 is made up of 16 amino acids. CDR1 is LGHNA, CDR2 YNFKEQ, per germline. This chain's CDR3 is CASSQDVSGGLYEQFF. The CDR3 DNA follows: TGTGCCAGCAGCCAAGATGTTAGCGGGGGTTTGTATGAGCAGTTCTTC.

This clone has a single count. The chain carries TRBV9 and TRBJ1-3; 8 bases align to TRBD1. CDR1 SGDLS and CDR2 YYNGEE come from the germline V gene. J lost 2 bases, V lost 4 bases, and 11 bases had no gene match. CDR3 length: 17 residues. Here the CDR3 DNA reads TGTGCCAGCAGCTCTCCAGGGGGCCTCACCCCTGGAAACACCATATATTTT. Its protein is CASSSPGGLTPGNTIYF.

The J gene is TRBJ2-4, the V gene TRBV6-5; D not resolved. With 6 bases removed from V and 0 bases from J, the gap between germline ends came to 12 bases. Per germline, CDR1 MNHEY and CDR2 SVGAGI. The CDR3 is 15 amino acids. The CDR3 protein is CASRDTGLAKNIQYF. CDR3 DNA: TGTGCCAGCAGAGACACCGGCTTAGCCAAAAACATTCAGTACTTC.

The rearrangement uses TRBV5-4 and TRBJ2-5, with D perhaps matching TRBD2 (6 bases). Germline V gene data show CDR1 as SGHNT and CDR2 as YYREEE (reference sequence). V was clipped by 3 bases and J by 3 bases, with 15 bases between them. The CDR3 loop spans 15 amino acids. CDR3 region: CASSWGLSAEETQYF. CDR3 DNA: TGTGCCAGCAGCTGGGGACTTTCCGCAGAAGAGACCCAGTACTTC.

This sequence joins TRBV6-2 or TRBV6-3 and TRBJ1-6; D is possibly TRBD1 (6 bases). CDR1 is MNHEY, CDR2 SVGEGT, per germline. CDR3 length: 14 amino acids. Deletions cut 2 bases from V and 8 bases from J, with 10 bases between. CDR3 residues: CASSYGQSDSPLHF. The CDR3 DNA follows: TGTGCCAGCAGTTACGGACAGAGTGATTCACCCCTCCACTTT.

The chain carries TRBV7-2 and TRBJ1-1, with D uncertain. Germline-derived CDR1 and CDR2 are SGHTA and FQGNSA. The CDR3 extends over 13 amino acids. With 5 bases removed from V and 8 bases from J, the gap between germline ends came to 15 bases. CDR3 loop: CASSRGRDREAFF. In DNA, the CDR3 is TGTGCCAGCAGCCGGGGTCGGGATCGAGAAGCTTTCTTT.

The V and J genes are TRBV5-1 and TRBJ1-6; tentatively, D is TRBD1 (6 bases). V was shortened by 1 base and J by 0 bases, with 8 bases between the two germline ends. Germline V gene data show CDR1 as SGHRS and CDR2 as YFSETQ. CDR3 length: 16 residues. CDR3 region: CASSLNRDSYNSPLHF. CDR3 coding DNA: TGCGCCAGCAGCTTGAACAGGGACTCCTATAATTCACCCCTCCACTTT.

A few counts support this clone. The chain couples TRBV10-3 to TRBJ1-1, with TRBD1 matching 7 bases. CDR1 ENHRY and CDR2 SYGVKD come from the germline V gene. This CDR3 spans 16 amino acids. The ends lost 3 bases at V and 0 bases at J; junction bases unmatched: 7. CDR3 loop: CAISDPDRRLNTEAFF. CDR3 coding DNA: TGTGCCATCAGTGATCCGGACAGGCGCCTGAACACTGAAGCTTTCTTT.

The chain has TRBV6-2 or TRBV6-3 and TRBJ2-7, with D uncertain. Trimming left V 0 bases short and J 6 bases short, with 9 bases between. CDR3 length: 13 residues. Germline V CDR1 and CDR2: MNHEY, SVGEGT. CDR3 loop: CASSYSRPLEQYF. The CDR3 DNA sequence: TGTGCCAGCAGTTACTCGAGGCCACTCGAGCAGTACTTC.

This CDR3 is CAGGTNSYEQYF. CDR3 nucleotides: TGTGCCGGGGGGACGAACTCCTACGAGCAGTACTTC. The chain combines TRBV2 with TRBJ2-7; D might be TRBD2 (6 bases). Germline V gene sequence: CDR1 SNHLY, CDR2 FYNNEI. CDR3 size: 12 residues. V lost 11 bases, J lost 0 bases, and 11 bases lay in between.

The rearrangement links TRBV7-2 to TRBJ2-5; possible D gene TRBD2, 5 bases. V was trimmed by 2 bases and J by 4 bases, leaving 8 bases between them. CDR1 is SGHTA and CDR2 is FQGNSA in the germline V gene. The CDR3 consists of 13 residues. CDR3 sequence: CASSLTRAETQYF. The CDR3 DNA follows: TGTGCCAGCAGCTTAACGCGGGCAGAGACCCAGTACTTC.

The V gene is TRBV7-2, the J gene TRBJ2-1; perhaps TRBD1 as D (6 bases). The CDR3 extends over 13 amino acids. Per germline, CDR1 SGHTA and CDR2 FQGNSA. V was cut by 6 bases and J by 5 bases, with 11 bases left in between. The CDR3 bases are TGTGCCAGCAGGCCGGGACACGACAATGAGCAGTTCTTC. It specifies CASRPGHDNEQFF. Variable domain in full (rest from reference TRBV7-2 and TRBJ2-1): GAGVSQSPSNKVTEKGKDVELRCDPISGHTALYWYRQSLGQGLEFLIYFQGNSAPDKSGLPSDRFSAERTGGSVSTLTIQRTQQEDSAVYLCASRPGHDNEQFFGPGTRLTVL.

This chain connects TRBV5-6 to TRBJ2-5, with 12 bases fitting TRBD2. This CDR3 has 17 residues. Trimming at V came to 2 bases and at J to 2 bases, leaving 7 bases not matched to a gene. Germline loops: CDR1 SGHDT, CDR2 YYEEEE. This chain's CDR3 is CASSLLAGGVGQETQYF. CDR3 sequence (DNA): TGTGCCAGCAGCTTACTAGCGGGGGGCGTCGGGCAAGAGACCCAGTACTTC. The full variable domain, rest sourced from reference TRBV5-6 and TRBJ2-5, is DAGVTQSPTHLIKTRGQQVTLRCSPKSGHDTVSWYQQALGQGPQFIFQYYEEEERQRGNFPDRFSGHQFPNYSSELNVNALLLGDSALYLCASSLLAGGVGQETQYFGPGTRLLVL.

V is TRBV6-1 and J is TRBJ1-1, with D perhaps TRBD1 (5 bases). The CDR3 has 13 residues. Trimming shortened V by 1 base and J by 4 bases, and 7 bases separated the two germline ends. Germline V CDR1 and CDR2: MNHNS, SASEGT. The CDR3 region is CASSEGTSTEAFF. For the CDR3, the DNA is TGTGCCAGCAGTGAAGGGACAAGCACTGAAGCTTTCTTT.

The gene calls are TRBV7-9 and TRBJ2-5; D not certain. Germline V gene sequence: CDR1 SEHNR, CDR2 FQNEAQ (reference sequence). The CDR3 length is 14 residues. V lost 1 base and J 5 bases, leaving 11 bases between the germline ends. As DNA, the CDR3 is TGTGCCAGCAGCTTAGTGATCGGGTGGGAGACCCAGTACTTC. Its protein is CASSLVIGWETQYF.

The V call is TRBV2, the J call TRBJ1-6; 7 bases line up with TRBD1. J lost 8 bases, V lost 9 bases, and 10 bases had no gene match. CDR1 is SNHLY, CDR2 FYNNEI, per germline. This CDR3 has 14 amino acids. CDR3 sequence (DNA): TGTGCCAGGGAATCCGGGACAGTGGATTCACCCCTCCACTTT. This sequence encodes CARESGTVDSPLHF.

The gene calls are TRBV29-1 and TRBJ1-3, with D possibly TRBD1 on 5 matching bases. V lost 1 base, J lost 2 bases, and 15 bases lay in between. CDR1 and CDR2 from the germline V gene are SQVTM and ANQGSEA. This CDR3 comprises 16 residues. CDR3 DNA: TGCAGCGTTGAAGGGGGGGTACACCTCGCTGGAAACACCATATATTTT. This encodes CSVEGGVHLAGNTIYF.

In its sample, this clone was seen once. The chain employs TRBV10-2 and TRBJ1-5; TRBD1 aligns across 7 bases. Germline values: CDR1 WSHSY, CDR2 SAAADI. The CDR3 has 13 amino acids. J lost 6 bases, V lost 6 bases, and 5 bases had no gene match. CDR3 sequence (DNA): TGCGCCAGCAGCGGACAGGCGGGTCAGCCCCAGCATTTT. Amino acids: CASSGQAGQPQHF.

The chain joins TRBV6-5 to TRBJ2-7; D is possibly TRBD2 (5 bases). The CDR3 loop spans 11 amino acids. Trimming stripped 5 bases from V and 10 bases from J, with 12 bases between. The V gene's germline CDR1 is MNHEY and CDR2 SVGAGI. In DNA form, the CDR3 reads TGTGCCAGCAGTAACTACGACTACCAGTACTTC. It encodes CASSNYDYQYF.

This clone was seen more than once but under ten times. The CDR3 loop is CASSRQGLYGYTF. The DNA for the CDR3 is TGTGCCAGCAGCCGACAGGGACTCTATGGCTACACCTTC. J is TRBJ1-2 and V is TRBV7-9, with 7 bases fitting TRBD1. Germline lookup yields CDR1 SEHNR and CDR2 FQNEAQ (reference sequence). The J segment lost 4 bases and the V segment lost 5 bases, leaving 4 bases of the junction unmatched. This CDR3 has 13 amino acids.

This chain connects TRBV2 to TRBJ1-3, with D possibly matching TRBD1 (6 bases). The CDR3 consists of 16 residues. Looked up from germline, CDR1 is SNHLY and CDR2 is FYNNEI. V shed 6 bases and J shed 0 bases, with 15 bases lying between them. In DNA, the CDR3 is TGTGCCAGCAGACCACTGGACAGCTTCTCTGGAAACACCATATATTTT. It specifies CASRPLDSFSGNTIYF.

For this clone: Because the CDR3 is missing its conserved closing phenylalanine or tryptophan, this is likely a read error. The chain couples TRBV7-6 to TRBJ1-1; a weak D match, TRBD1 (6 bases). This CDR3 has 17 residues. Germline-derived CDR1 and CDR2 are SGHVS and FNYEAQ. V lost 2 bases, J lost 0 bases, and 16 bases lay in between. The CDR3 DNA reads TGTGCCAGCAGCTTACCAGGGGCGAAAATTATGAACACTGAAGCTTTCCTT. This sequence encodes CASSLPGAKIMNTEAFL.

The CDR3 is CASSVGTDYGYTF. CDR3 coding DNA: TGTGCCAGCTCAGTAGGGACAGACTATGGCTACACCTTC. This sequence joins TRBV18 and TRBJ1-2, with TRBD1 matching over 7 bases. With 5 bases clipped from V and 3 bases from J, the junction kept 3 bases outside the gene matches. The CDR3 covers 13 residues. Germline CDR1 reads KGHSH; CDR2 reads LQKENI.

CDR3 sequence reads: CATRGTSNTEAFF. The CDR3 DNA sequence: TGTGCCACCAGGGGCACCTCGAACACTGAAGCTTTCTTT. The V and J genes are TRBV24-1 and TRBJ1-1; D not resolved. This CDR3 region has 13 residues. The V gene's germline CDR1 is KGHDR and CDR2 SFDVKD. V was cut by 7 bases and J by 1 base, with 9 bases left in between.

J is TRBJ2-3 and V is TRBV3-1 (or the pseudogene TRBV3-2); no clear D. The germline CDR1 and CDR2 sequences are LGHDT and YNNKEL (reference sequence). Trimming left V 0 bases short and J 10 bases short, with 8 bases between. The CDR3 consists of 12 residues. DNA of the CDR3: TGTGCCAGCAGCCAAGAGAGGAGCGCGCAGTATTTT. This translates into CASSQERSAQYF.

This clone came up many times. The chain recombines TRBV18 with TRBJ2-7; no reliable D call. Germline CDR1 and CDR2: KGHSH and LQKENI. This CDR3 contains 15 residues. Trimming pared 0 bases from V and 1 base from J, leaving 10 bases between. The CDR3 here is CASSPPGQLSYEQYF. CDR3 coding DNA: TGTGCCAGCTCACCACCGGGCCAGCTATCCTACGAGCAGTACTTC. The variable domain in full, with the rest retrieved from reference TRBV18 and TRBJ2-7, is NAGVMQNPRHLVRRRGQEARLRCSPMKGHSHVYWYRQLPEEGLKFMVYLQKENIIDESGMPKERFSAEFPKEGPSILRIQQVVRGDSAAYFCASSPPGQLSYEQYFGPGTRLTVT.

This clone was picked up one time. Germline is not matched at one junction end, which may reflect a read error. This sequence joins TRBV6-1 and TRBJ1-4; 7 bases map to TRBD1. The CDR3 contains 18 residues. Germline V gene lookup returns CDR1 MNHNS and CDR2 SASEGT. For the CDR3, the DNA is TGTGCCAGCAGCGAAGAAACAGGGGTGGGAGTGACTAATGAAAAACTGTTTTTT. This sequence encodes CASSEETGVGVTNEKLFF.

This clone was found once. The chain uses TRBV10-3 and TRBJ2-3; 8 bases align to TRBD2. In germline, CDR1 is ENHRY, CDR2 SYGVKD. This CDR3 has 15 amino acids. J gave up 9 bases and V 7 bases, and 15 bases lay outside the gene matches. The CDR3 DNA reads TGTGCCATCAACGACGCCCAGGGGTCGGGGGGGACGCAGTATTTT. Its translation is CAINDAQGSGGTQYF.

This rearrangement joins TRBV15 to TRBJ1-4; TRBD1 is a possible D gene (5 bases). Trimming took off 0 bases at V and 8 bases at J, with 16 bases between the two ends. This CDR3 is 16 amino acids long. The germline CDR1 and CDR2 sequences are LNHNV and YYDKDF (reference sequence). The CDR3 nucleotides are TGTGCCACCAGCAGAGATCGGGGGGTTCGGCGGGAAAAACTGTTTTTT. As protein: CATSRDRGVRREKLFF. Supplemented by reference TRBV15 and TRBJ1-4, the full variable domain reads DAMVIQNPRYQVTQFGKPVTLSCSQTLNHNVMYWYQQKSSQAPKLLFHYYDKDFNNEADTPDNFQSRRPNTSFCFLDIRSPGLGDTAMYLCATSRDRGVRREKLFFGSGTQLSVL.

The chain is built from TRBV12-3 or TRBV12-4 and TRBJ1-4; D gene ambiguous. There are 12 residues in the CDR3. V shed 3 bases and J shed 7 bases, with 6 bases lying between them. The chain's CDR3 is CASSFNFEKLFF. CDR3 bases: TGTGCCAGCAGTTTCAATTTTGAAAAACTGTTTTTT.